This TCR beta chain was profiled in a study of neoadjuvant anti-PD-1 for oral cavity cancer. Time point described: after neoadjuvant nivolumab, at surgical resection. V lost 4 bases, J lost 8 bases, and 8 bases stayed unmatched. CDR3 length equals 13 residues. The V gene's germline CDR1 is SGHDT and CDR2 YYEEEE. TCRdb keeps only in-frame clones here, not all; method: immunoSEQ multiplex PCR. This repertoire shows about 10,000 clones, 55% to 65% found once; its top ten account for 7.8%. Source: tumor tissue, taken after nivolumab (anti-PD-1) treatment. This TCR came from a person aged 40 to 85 with oral cavity squamous cell carcinoma. The rearrangement joins TRBV5-6 to TRBJ1-2, with 7 bases that match TRBD1. In DNA form, the CDR3 reads TGTGCCAGCAGCCCAGACAGGGCGGACGGCTACACCTTC. Translated, it gives CASSPDRADGYTF.